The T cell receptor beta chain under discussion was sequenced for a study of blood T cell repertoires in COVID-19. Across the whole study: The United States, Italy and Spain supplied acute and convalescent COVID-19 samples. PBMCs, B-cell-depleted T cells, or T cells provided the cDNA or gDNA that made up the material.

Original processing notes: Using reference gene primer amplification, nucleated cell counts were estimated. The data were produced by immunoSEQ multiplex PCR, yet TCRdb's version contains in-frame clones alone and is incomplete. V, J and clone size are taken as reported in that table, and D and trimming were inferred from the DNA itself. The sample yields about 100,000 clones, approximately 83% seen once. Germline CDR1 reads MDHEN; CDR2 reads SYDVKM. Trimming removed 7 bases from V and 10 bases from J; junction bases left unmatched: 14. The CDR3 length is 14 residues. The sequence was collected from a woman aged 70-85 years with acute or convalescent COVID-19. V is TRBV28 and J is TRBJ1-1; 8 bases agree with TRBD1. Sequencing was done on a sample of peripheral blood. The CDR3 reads CASILPPPGGTAFF. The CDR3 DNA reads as TGTGCCAGCATCCTACCCCCACCAGGGGGCACAGCTTTCTTT.